A single T cell receptor (beta chain) is shown here with its context. The V and J ends lost 1 base and 3 bases respectively, with 7 bases between them. The CDR3 loop spans 14 amino acids. CDR1 is LNHDA, CDR2 SQIVND, per germline (reference sequence). The donors were all Caucasian adults (living in Nashville, Tennessee). Scientists sequenced DNA from unsorted PBMC on ten immunoSEQ deep assay plates. Measured with immunoSEQ multiplex PCR; TCRdb has only the in-frame clones, and not every one. Among about 490,000 clones listed, roughly 85% were seen once. This entry comes from a study of shared clonotypes between healthy human individuals.

The chain employs TRBV19 and TRBJ1-5; D gene unclear. Sequencing used PBMCs. This sequence was found in a woman aged 40 to 50 in good health. Some clones in this sample may be carry-over from other donors' samples. The CDR3 is CASSIVWPNQPQHF. The CDR3 DNA sequence: TGTGCCAGTAGTATAGTCTGGCCCAATCAGCCCCAGCATTTT.